The rows below give T cell receptor beta chains drawn from one sample of a study of blood T cell repertoires in COVID-19. The method was immunoSEQ multiplex PCR; TCRdb's version includes in-frame clones alone and lacks a portion of them. The table lists 450,000 or so clones, around 91% of them singletons, with about 0.6% in the top ten. Sequences were obtained from PBMCs or T cells enriched from blood (not recorded which). These TCRs come from a man between 18 and 35 years old who had recovered from COVID-19. Both conserved end residues are part of each CDR3. The D gene is left open where the match is weak. Clone size is stated in some rows and not others, as once, few, many or a class when expanded.

d_call j_call clone_size v_call cdr3_aa cdr3_nt
- TRBJ1-4 - TRBV5-1 CASSTRGDKNEKLFF TGCGCCAGCAGCACCCGGGGGGATAAGAATGAAAAACTGTTTTTT
TRBD1 TRBJ2-3 - TRBV6-2/TRBV6-3 CASSTRQGAGDTQYF TGTGCCAGCAGCACGAGACAGGGGGCGGGCGATACGCAGTATTTT
TRBD1 TRBJ1-2 - TRBV7-2 CASSTGDLYGYTF TGTGCCAGCAGCACAGGGGACCTTTATGGCTACACCTTC
- TRBJ2-7 - TRBV7-4 CASSFESDRTSYEQYF TGTGCCAGCAGCTTTGAGTCGGACAGAACTTCCTACGAGCAGTACTTC
- TRBJ1-1 - TRBV7-9 CASSSSLGEAFF TGTGCCAGCAGCTCCTCCCTCGGGGAAGCTTTCTTT
- TRBJ2-7 - TRBV27 CASRRGRTPGYEQYF TGTGCCAGCAGGCGTGGCCGGACTCCCGGTTACGAGCAGTACTTC
- TRBJ2-1 - TRBV4-1 CARLNGIDGGPNEQFF TGCGCCAGGCTTAACGGGATAGATGGCGGACCCAATGAGCAGTTCTTC
- TRBJ2-3 - TRBV11-3 CASSQGAGANTDTQYF TGTGCCAGCAGCCAGGGGGCGGGGGCGAACACAGATACGCAGTATTTT
TRBD1 TRBJ1-6 few TRBV25-1 CASSAWDRVYSPLHF TGTGCCAGCAGTGCCTGGGACAGGGTTTATTCACCCCTCCACTTT
TRBD2 TRBJ2-1 - TRBV18 CASSPTSTSEQFF TGTGCCAGCTCACCGACTAGCACCAGTGAGCAGTTCTTC
- TRBJ2-2 - TRBV28 CASSPVGGLAGELFF TGTGCCAGCAGTCCCGTGGGGGGATTGGCCGGGGAGCTGTTTTTT
TRBD2 TRBJ2-5 - TRBV23-1 CASKLVAGGGQETQYF TGCGCCAGCAAATTGGTAGCGGGAGGGGGCCAAGAGACCCAGTACTTC
TRBD2 TRBJ2-7 - TRBV3-1/TRBV3-2 CATQRGDYEQYF TGTGCCACCCAGCGGGGGGACTACGAGCAGTACTTC
- TRBJ2-1 - TRBV5-1 CASSPSGGGYNEQFF TGCGCCAGCAGCCCAAGCGGAGGTGGGTACAATGAGCAGTTCTTC
- TRBJ1-2 - TRBV30 CAWRGSGGPFLYGYTF TGTGCCTGGAGAGGGTCGGGAGGACCCTTCCTCTATGGCTACACCTTC
- TRBJ2-1 - TRBV3-1/TRBV3-2 CASSQASNEQFF TGTGCCAGCAGCCAGGCCAGTAATGAGCAGTTCTTC
TRBD1 TRBJ1-6 - TRBV6-1 CASSSHRDRGSPLHF TGTGCCAGCAGTTCCCACCGGGACAGGGGTTCACCCCTCCACTTT
- TRBJ1-1 - TRBV7-3 CASSRQVNTEAFF TGTGCCAGCAGTCGACAGGTAAACACTGAAGCTTTCTTT
TRBD1 TRBJ1-1 many TRBV10-1 CASSEAGGTEAFF TGCGCCAGCAGTGAAGCAGGGGGCACTGAAGCTTTCTTT
TRBD2 TRBJ2-5 - TRBV2 CASSDRGLAGGETQYF TGTGCCAGCAGTGACCGGGGACTAGCGGGGGGCGAGACCCAGTACTTC
TRBD1 TRBJ1-6 - TRBV4-1 CASSQVLQGAQPLHF TGCGCCAGCAGCCAAGTTCTCCAGGGGGCGCAACCCCTCCACTTT
- TRBJ1-2 once TRBV7-9 CASSLEGSLGDYGYTF TGTGCCAGCAGCTTAGAGGGGTCGCTCGGAGACTATGGCTACACCTTC
- TRBJ1-2 - TRBV3-1/TRBV3-2 CASSQIAGHSPGYTF TGTGCCAGCAGCCAAATAGCGGGCCACTCGCCTGGGTACACCTTC
- TRBJ1-5 once TRBV2 CASSGQVQPQHF TGTGCCAGCAGTGGGCAGGTCCAGCCCCAGCATTTT
- TRBJ1-4 - TRBV5-5 CASRGGEWNEKLFF TGTGCCTCCCGGGGGGGGGAATGGAATGAAAAACTGTTTTTT
- TRBJ1-5 once TRBV29-1 CSAEGEAPYYSNQPQHF TGCAGCGCCGAAGGGGAGGCTCCGTATTATAGCAATCAGCCCCAGCATTTT
TRBD2 TRBJ2-1 once TRBV7-9 CASTLAGASYNEQFF TGTGCCAGCACTTTAGCGGGAGCATCCTACAATGAGCAGTTCTTC
- TRBJ2-3 - TRBV9 CASSAGSRQSDTQYF TGTGCCAGCAGCGCGGGGTCCCGCCAATCGGATACGCAGTATTTT
- TRBJ2-1 - TRBV2 CASTTTRSPYNEQFF TGTGCCAGCACTACAACGCGGAGCCCTTACAATGAGCAGTTCTTC
TRBD1 TRBJ2-5 - TRBV6-5 CASTRGTGGQETQYF TGTGCCAGCACTCGAGGGACAGGGGGTCAAGAGACCCAGTACTTC
- TRBJ2-2 few TRBV4-2 CASSQIQGGTGELFF TGTGCCAGCAGCCAGATCCAGGGCGGAACCGGGGAGCTGTTTTTT
TRBD1 TRBJ2-2 once TRBV18 CASSHRGQNTGELFF TGTGCCAGCTCTCACAGGGGCCAGAACACCGGGGAGCTGTTTTTT
- TRBJ1-2 - TRBV10-3 CATGGGAGYGYTF TGTGCCACCGGGGGGGGCGCGGGCTATGGCTACACCTTC
- TRBJ1-5 - TRBV4-1 CASSQRQVDQPQHF TGCGCCAGCAGCCAGCGACAGGTTGATCAGCCCCAGCATTTT
- TRBJ1-1 - TRBV30 CAWKPRGQNFMNTEAFF TGTGCCTGGAAACCACGAGGACAGAACTTCATGAACACTGAAGCTTTCTTT
- TRBJ2-7 - TRBV23-1 CASSQTPVKRAYEQYF TGCGCCAGCAGTCAAACCCCTGTGAAAAGAGCCTACGAGCAGTACTTC
- TRBJ2-5 - TRBV3-1/TRBV3-2 CASSQGKWDTEQETQYF TGTGCCAGCAGCCAAGGAAAATGGGACACGGAGCAAGAGACCCAGTACTTC
- TRBJ1-1 few TRBV27 CASSLYRVGTEAFF TGTGCCAGCAGTTTATACAGGGTGGGCACTGAAGCTTTCTTT
TRBD1 TRBJ1-2 once TRBV11-2 CASKWDRAKYGYTF TGTGCCAGCAAATGGGACAGAGCGAAATATGGCTACACCTTC
TRBD2 TRBJ2-1 - TRBV3-1/TRBV3-2 CASSQDPPSGPYNEQFF TGTGCCAGCAGCCAAGACCCCCCTAGCGGGCCTTACAATGAGCAGTTCTTC
TRBD1 TRBJ2-1 - TRBV7-9 CASSLGGGIYNEQFF TGTGCCAGCAGCTTAGGAGGGGGCATATACAATGAGCAGTTCTTC
TRBD2 TRBJ2-1 - TRBV5-4 CASSWRLADEQFF TGTGCCAGCAGCTGGAGACTAGCGGATGAGCAGTTCTTC